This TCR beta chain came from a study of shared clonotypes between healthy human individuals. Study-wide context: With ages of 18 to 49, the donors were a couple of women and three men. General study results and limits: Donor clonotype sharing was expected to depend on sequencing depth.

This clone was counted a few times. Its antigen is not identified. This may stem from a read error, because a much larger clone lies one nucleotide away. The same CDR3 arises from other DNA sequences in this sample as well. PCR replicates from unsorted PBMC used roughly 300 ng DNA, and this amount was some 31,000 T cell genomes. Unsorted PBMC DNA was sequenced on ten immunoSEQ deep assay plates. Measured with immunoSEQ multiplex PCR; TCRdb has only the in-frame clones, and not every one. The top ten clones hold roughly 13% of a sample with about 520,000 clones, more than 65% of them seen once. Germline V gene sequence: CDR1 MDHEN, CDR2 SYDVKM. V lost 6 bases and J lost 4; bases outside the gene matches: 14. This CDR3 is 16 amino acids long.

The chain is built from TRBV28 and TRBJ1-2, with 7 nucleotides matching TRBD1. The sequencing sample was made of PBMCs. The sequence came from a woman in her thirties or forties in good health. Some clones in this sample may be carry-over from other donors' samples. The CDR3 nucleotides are TGTGCCAGCAGCACACGCTTCACAGGGGACACCTATGGCTACACCTTC. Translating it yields CASSTRFTGDTYGYTF.